The 7 T cell receptor beta chains below were found in one sample sequenced in a study of beta chain features in type 1 diabetes. For these receptors, no antigen is known. Every isolated RNA sample was fully reverse transcribed, so sequencing captured expressed TCRB transcripts. Only in-frame clones appear in the TCRdb table, and some are missing; sequencing was by immunoSEQ multiplex PCR. The table lists more than 300,000 clones, 8.5% to 10% of them singletons. Study-level findings and limits: There was a moderate but significant shortening of TCRB CDR3s in all four CD4+ subsets of Type 1 diabetes patients.

The source material was central memory CD4+ T cells from blood. These receptors were collected from a man aged 30 to 39 with type 1 diabetes.

To note about this clone: The junction and the germline gene differ at one end; a read error may be behind it. The chain carries TRBV5-4 and TRBJ1-2; TRBD1 matches at 7 bases. CDR1 and CDR2 (germline): SGHNT, YYREEE (reference sequence). The length of the CDR3 is 15 residues. The CDR3, as DNA: TGCGCCAGCAGTCGGGACAGCCAGTATTCGTTTGGCTACACCTTC. Protein sequence: CASSRDSQYSFGYTF.

V usage is TRBV6-1 and J usage is TRBJ2-6; no clear D gene. Between the trimmed V and J ends, which lost 2 bases and 1 base, there was a span of 3 bases. Germline V CDR1 and CDR2: MNHNS, SASEGT. The CDR3 is 14 amino acids. The DNA for the CDR3 is TGTGCCAGCAGTGAATGGTCTGGGGCCAACGTCCTGACTTTC. Translating it yields CASSEWSGANVLTF.

This clone came up many times. V usage is TRBV5-4 and J usage is TRBJ2-2; D unresolved. CDR1 is SGHNT, CDR2 YYREEE, per germline (reference sequence). The CDR3 length is 13 residues. In DNA form, the CDR3 reads TGTGGCCTCGGCAGGTCGAACACCGGGGAGCTGTTTTTT. This encodes CGLGRSNTGELFF.

This clone was observed a few times. The chain joins TRBV30 to TRBJ2-7, with D maybe TRBD1 (5 bases). V was cut by 2 bases and J by 4 bases, with 12 bases left in between. This CDR3 contains 13 residues. The V gene's germline CDR1 is GTSNPN and CDR2 SVGIG (reference sequence). The CDR3 DNA sequence: TGTGCCTGGAGTCCAGGGCCGGAATACGAGCAGTACTTC. Encoded protein: CAWSPGPEYEQYF.

The chain recombines TRBV5-1 with TRBJ2-1, with 15 bases aligning to TRBD2. CDR3 length: 15 amino acids. With 3 bases clipped from V and 8 bases from J, the junction kept 3 bases outside the gene matches. The germline CDR1 and CDR2 sequences are SGHRS and YFSETQ. The CDR3: CASSSGTSGRYEQFF. In DNA form, the CDR3 reads TGCGCCAGCAGCTCCGGGACTAGCGGGAGGTATGAGCAGTTCTTC.

The CDR3 sequence: CASSLALGGNYEQYF. CDR3 nucleotide sequence: TGTGCCAGCAGCTTAGCGCTGGGGGGAAATTACGAGCAGTACTTC. The J gene is TRBJ2-7, the V gene TRBV7-8; tentative D call: TRBD2 (6 bases). This CDR3 is 15 amino acids long. V was pared by 0 bases and J by 4 bases, with 13 bases between. CDR1 is SGHVS, CDR2 FQNEAQ, per germline.

This chain uses TRBV6-5 with TRBJ2-6, with D uncertain. The germline V and J ends were trimmed by 5 bases and 0 bases, with 5 bases remaining between them. Germline lookup yields CDR1 MNHEY and CDR2 SVGAGI. The CDR3 is 14 amino acids. The CDR3 is CASSAHSGANVLTF. The CDR3 DNA reads as TGTGCCAGCAGTGCTCACTCTGGGGCCAACGTCCTGACTTTC.